These 23 T cell receptor beta chains came from one sample sequenced in a study of blood T cell repertoires in COVID-19. Libraries were prepared by immunoSEQ multiplex PCR; TCRdb keeps only in-frame clonotypes and omits some of them. Seen here are about 150,000 clones, 79% observed once, and the top ten hold over 8.5%. Material for sequencing was peripheral blood. The receptors stem from a man in his fifties or sixties with active or convalescent COVID-19.

This clone was counted only a few times. The chain combines TRBV30 with TRBJ2-7; TRBD2 matches 8 bases. CDR3 size: 14 residues. Germline V gene sequence: CDR1 GTSNPN, CDR2 SVGIG (reference sequence). J gave up 0 bases and V 7 bases, and 8 bases lay outside the gene matches. This CDR3 reads CASGGQLSSYEQYF. Here the CDR3 DNA reads TGTGCCTCGGGGGGGCAGTTAAGCTCCTACGAGCAGTACTTC.

The chain links TRBV21-1 to TRBJ2-2; the table's D call TRBD1 went unverified against the DNA. TRBV21-1 is marked as a pseudogene. The CDR3 length is 15 residues. The chain's CDR3 is CASPQGRWIWWELFF. The CDR3 DNA sequence: TGTGCCAGCCCGCAGGGTAGGTGGATTTGGTGGGAGCTGTTTTTT.

This clone was counted between two and nine times. The rearrangement joins TRBV28 to TRBJ2-7; 8 bases line up with TRBD1. V dropped 7 bases and J dropped 2; count of bases not matched to a gene: 7. In germline, CDR1 is MDHEN, CDR2 SYDVKM. This CDR3 region has 14 residues. In DNA form, the CDR3 reads TGTGCCAGCAAGTGGGGACAGGCGCCCTACGAGCAGTACTTC. Its translation: CASKWGQAPYEQYF.

The rearrangement joins TRBV11-1 to TRBJ2-7; D perhaps matches TRBD2 (6 bases). The germline V gene encodes CDR1 SGHAT and CDR2 FQDESV (reference sequence). V lost 5 bases to trimming and J lost 6 bases, with 20 bases between them. The CDR3 loop spans 15 amino acids. The CDR3, as DNA: TGTGCCAGCAGCCCCGAGGTCCATCCCGGGAGCGAGCAGTACTTC. Protein product: CASSPEVHPGSEQYF.

The CDR3 DNA is TGTGCCAGCAGCCCTTCGGGTACGGCCACTGAAGCTTTCTTT. Translation: CASSPSGTATEAFF. The chain combines TRBV9 with TRBJ1-1; no clear D gene. CDR1 is SGDLS and CDR2 is YYNGEE in the germline V gene. V was cut by 4 bases and J by 4 bases, with 14 bases left in between. This CDR3 has 14 amino acids. The whole variable domain, filled in from reference TRBV9 and TRBJ1-1, reads DSGVTQTPKHLITATGQRVTLRCSPRSGDLSVYWYQQSLDQGLQFLIQYYNGEERAKGNILERFSAQQFPDLHSELNLSSLELGDSALYFCASSPSGTATEAFFGQGTRLTVV.

The chain recombines TRBV5-1 with TRBJ2-3, with 9 bases identical to TRBD2. Trimming took 2 bases from V and 0 from J; bases not matched to a gene: 4. The CDR3 sequence is 16 residues long. Germline CDR1 is SGHRS and CDR2 is YFSETQ. CDR3 sequence: CASSFLTSGSTDTQYF. The CDR3 DNA follows: TGCGCCAGCAGCTTCCTGACTAGCGGTAGCACAGATACGCAGTATTTT.

The chain has TRBV19 and TRBJ1-6; D is perhaps TRBD1 (6 bases). This CDR3 comprises 15 residues. Trimming left V 4 bases short and J 7 bases short, with 14 bases between. Germline CDR1 LNHDA, CDR2 SQIVND (reference sequence). In nucleotides, the CDR3 is TGTGCCAGTAGTACGACAGGAGGAACCAATTCACCCCTCCACTTT. This gives the protein CASSTTGGTNSPLHF.

The gene calls are TRBV6-5 and TRBJ1-3; perhaps TRBD1 as D (6 bases). The CDR3 has 16 amino acids. Trimming removed 0 bases at V and 0 bases at J, with 9 bases between. Germline CDR1 reads MNHEY; CDR2 reads SVGAGI. The chain's CDR3 is CASSYSGASSGNTIYF. CDR3 DNA sequence: TGTGCCAGCAGTTACTCGGGGGCGAGCTCTGGAAACACCATATATTTT.

This chain connects TRBV2 to TRBJ1-5, with no clear D. CDR3 length: 13 residues. V was shortened by 3 bases and J by 7 bases, with 10 bases between the two germline ends. Germline V gives CDR1 SNHLY, CDR2 FYNNEI. CDR3 in amino acids: CASSDRGGQPQHF. The CDR3 bases are TGTGCCAGCAGTGACCGGGGAGGGCAGCCCCAGCATTTT.

CDR3 in amino acids: CASSLGQGTQPQHF. CDR3 DNA: TGTGCCAGCAGCTTAGGACAGGGAACACAGCCCCAGCATTTT. This chain joins TRBV7-2 and TRBJ1-5; TRBD1 matches 7 bases. Germline CDR1 is SGHTA and CDR2 is FQGNSA. V lost 1 base and J lost 7; bases outside the gene matches: 4. The CDR3 is made up of 14 amino acids.

CDR3 region: CASSIAGGPDTQYF. CDR3 DNA: TGCGCCAGCAGTATAGCGGGAGGCCCAGATACGCAGTATTTT. The V and J genes are TRBV10-1 and TRBJ2-3, with 10 nucleotides matching TRBD2. This CDR3 region has 14 residues. Trimming cost V 5 bases and J 4 bases; bases outside gene matches: 3. Germline values: CDR1 WNHNN, CDR2 SYGVQD (reference sequence).

This clone was seen more than once but under ten times. The chain couples TRBV28 to TRBJ2-6; D is perhaps TRBD1 (6 bases). The CDR3 covers 15 residues. The ends were cut back, 8 bases at V and 2 bases at J, with 13 bases in the middle. Per the germline V gene, CDR1 is MDHEN and CDR2 is SYDVKM. Here the CDR3 DNA reads TGTGCCAGCTCGGGCTACAGGGCTGGGGCCAACGTCCTGACTTTC. Protein product: CASSGYRAGANVLTF.

The gene calls are TRBV11-2 and TRBJ2-3; TRBD1 matches 7 bases. Trimming took 4 bases from V and 0 from J; bases not matched to a gene: 13. The CDR3 runs 18 residues. The V gene's germline CDR1 is SGHAT and CDR2 FQNNGV. The CDR3 nucleotides read TGTGCCAGCAGCTACTTTATAACGGGACAGAAAAGCACAGATACGCAGTATTTT. Protein sequence: CASSYFITGQKSTDTQYF.

CDR3 amino acids: CAALSGTSGPGFF. The DNA of the CDR3 is TGTGCCGCACTATCCGGGACTAGCGGACCTGGGTTCTTC. The chain combines TRBV6-5 with TRBJ2-1; 11 nucleotides align to TRBD2. Trimming took 11 bases from V and 15 from J; bases not matched to a gene: 15. Germline V CDR1 and CDR2: MNHEY, SVGAGI. The CDR3 extends over 13 amino acids.

The V call is TRBV21-1, the J call TRBJ1-4. TRBV21-1 is given as a pseudogene. The CDR3 covers 18 residues. CDR3 nucleotide sequence: TGTGCCAGCAGCAAAGTCCGGGACTGCTACCCAACTAATGAAAAACTGTTTTTT. As protein: CASSKVRDCYPTNEKLFF.

The chain uses TRBV9 and TRBJ1-6; D gene uncertain. This CDR3 is built from 14 residues. The germline CDR1 and CDR2 sequences are SGDLS and YYNGEE. V shed 7 bases and J shed 5 bases, with 13 bases lying between them. CDR3 residues: CASGTAKHNSPLHF. The CDR3 nucleotides read TGTGCCAGCGGAACAGCCAAACATAATTCACCCCTCCACTTT.

Many counts were recorded for this clone. The rearrangement joins TRBV28 to TRBJ1-6, with D possibly being TRBD1 (5 bases). The V and J ends lost 5 bases and 10 bases respectively, with 21 bases between them. The CDR3 covers 16 residues. Germline values: CDR1 MDHEN, CDR2 SYDVKM. The DNA of the CDR3 is TGTGCCAGCAGTCCCCTTGGGACGGGGGAGGGATCACCCCTCCACTTT. It specifies CASSPLGTGEGSPLHF.

This chain connects TRBV2 to TRBJ2-6, with a weak D call TRBD2 (6 bases). Germline V gene sequence: CDR1 SNHLY, CDR2 FYNNEI. Trimming left V 3 bases short and J 1 base short, with 10 bases between. The CDR3 has 16 residues. Here the CDR3 DNA reads TGTGCCAGCAGTGACAGCGGGCTTTCTGGGGCCAACGTCCTGACTTTC. Translation: CASSDSGLSGANVLTF.

With respect to this clone: The same CDR3 can be traced to other DNA sequences in this sample. V and J are TRBV29-1 and TRBJ1-6; 10 bases fit TRBD1. V lost 4 bases and J lost 10; bases outside the gene matches: 1. CDR3 length: 12 residues. The germline CDR1 and CDR2 sequences are SQVTM and ANQGSEA. Written as DNA, the CDR3 is TGCAGCGTTGGGACAGGGGGATCACCCCTCCACTTT. Translated: CSVGTGGSPLHF.

This chain connects TRBV28 to TRBJ2-2; 7 bases map to TRBD1. The V gene end was trimmed by 7 bases and the J gene end by 4 bases; junction bases not matched to a gene: 9. This CDR3 comprises 15 residues. Germline lookup yields CDR1 MDHEN and CDR2 SYDVKM. CDR3 sequence: CASIYGAGGTGELFF. The CDR3 DNA sequence: TGTGCCAGCATATATGGGGCAGGGGGCACCGGGGAGCTGTTTTTT.

This clone was detected a few times. The CDR3 sequence is CASSPTGTSGSAQETQYF. CDR3 nucleotides: TGTGCCAGCTCACCTACCGGGACTAGCGGGAGCGCACAAGAGACCCAGTACTTC. V gene TRBV18 combines with J gene TRBJ2-5, with TRBD2 matching over 14 bases. CDR1 KGHSH and CDR2 LQKENI come from the germline V gene. V lost 3 bases, J lost 2 bases, and 8 bases stayed unmatched. This CDR3 has 18 amino acids.

This clone was detected a few times. The chain joins TRBV27 to TRBJ2-3, with D unclear. Germline V gene data show CDR1 as MNHEY and CDR2 as SMNVEV (reference sequence). There are 12 residues in the CDR3. Deletions cut 2 bases from V and 6 bases from J, with 6 bases between. The CDR3 DNA reads TGTGCCAGCAGTTTAATGCAGGATACGCAGTATTTT. Translated: CASSLMQDTQYF.

The chain recombines TRBV5-4 with TRBJ2-1; TRBD1 might be the D (6 bases). Trimming removed 4 bases from V and 5 bases from J, with 19 bases in between. The length of the CDR3 is 16 residues. Germline lookup yields CDR1 SGHNT and CDR2 YYREEE (reference sequence). In nucleotides, the CDR3 is TGTGCCAGCAGCGGAGGTGGAGGACAGATTAACAATGAGCAGTTCTTC. It encodes CASSGGGGQINNEQFF.